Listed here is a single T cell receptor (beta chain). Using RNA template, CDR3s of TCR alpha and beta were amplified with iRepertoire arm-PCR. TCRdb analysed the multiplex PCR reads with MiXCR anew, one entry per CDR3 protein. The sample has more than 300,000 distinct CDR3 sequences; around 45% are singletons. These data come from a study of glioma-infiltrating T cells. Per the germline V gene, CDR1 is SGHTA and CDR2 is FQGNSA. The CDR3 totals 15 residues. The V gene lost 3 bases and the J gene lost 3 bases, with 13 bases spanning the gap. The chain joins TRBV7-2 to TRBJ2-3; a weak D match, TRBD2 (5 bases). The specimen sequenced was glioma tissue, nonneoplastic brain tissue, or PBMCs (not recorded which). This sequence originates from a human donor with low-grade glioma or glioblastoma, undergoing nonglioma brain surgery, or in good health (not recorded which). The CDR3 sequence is CASSFAGPGTDTQYF. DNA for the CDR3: TGTGCCAGCAGCTTCGCGGGCCCGGGGACAGATACGCAGTATTTT.